This TCR beta chain comes out of a study of T cells in Graves' hyperthyroidism and ophthalmopathy. This clonotype was detected only a few times. Germline values: CDR1 SGHRS, CDR2 YFSETQ. CDR3 length: 14 amino acids. The V end lost 5 bases, the J end lost 8 bases, and 19 bases lay between the germline ends. TCR beta CDR3 regions were amplified from RNA. HTBI primers drove first-round RT-PCR of the TCR CDR3. TCRdb reprocessed the multiplex PCR reads with MiXCR, giving one entry per CDR3 protein. The repertoire includes approximately 600,000 distinct CDR3 sequences, around 14% of them detected once, and around 7% sits in the top ten.

Input material: blood. The rearrangement links TRBV5-1 to TRBJ1-1; possibly TRBD1 for D (5 bases). This sequence was found in a woman aged 18 to 35 with Graves' ophthalmopathy. DNA for the CDR3: TGCGCCAGCAGTTTCTACCGGGGGTCATCCGAAGCTTTCTTT. Amino acids: CASSFYRGSSEAFF.